The clone carrying this TCR beta chain was seen at least ten times. This sample was taken from a study of regulatory T cells in long-lasting Graves disease. The time point is: newly diagnosed GD, antithyroid drugs for less than 3 months. The TCR library was made from RNA that had been extracted from PBMCs in TRIzol. Patient provenance is recorded as an endocrinology department in Xi'an, China. Deletions cut 5 bases from V and 9 bases from J, with 16 bases between. Germline V gene sequence: CDR1 MNHEY, CDR2 SMNVEV (reference sequence). The CDR3 totals 13 residues. Arm-PCR of CDR3 regions and iRepertoire HTBI primers were used to build TCR beta libraries. Using its own MiXCR run on the multiplex PCR reads, TCRdb lists one record per CDR3 protein. The sample contains almost 450,000 distinct CDR3 sequences, around 17% of which appear only once. These data are also associated with another study on T cells in Graves' hyperthyroidism and ophthalmopathy. That source reports: The HTBI primer set was used in a first-round RT-PCR of the TCR CDR3.

The receptor was derived from a woman aged 25 to 39 with Graves disease. The sequencing here drew on peripheral blood mononuclear cells (PBMCs), taken at new diagnosis, from a patient treated with antithyroid drugs. The rearrangement uses TRBV27 and TRBJ2-5; TRBD1 might be the D (6 bases). The DNA for the CDR3 is TGTGCCAGCAGTCAACAGGGTATCGTGCCCCAGTACTTC. It yields the protein CASSQQGIVPQYF.